These T cell receptor beta chains were read from a single sample in a study of blood T cell repertoires in COVID-19. Profiling relied on immunoSEQ multiplex PCR, and the TCRdb table lists in-frame clones only, not all of them. This sample has under 110,000 clones, with 71% found just once. Sequencing was performed on peripheral blood. The receptor set was obtained from a human donor with acute or convalescent COVID-19. The donor label of this sample is uncertain. Each CDR3 is given with its conserved first and last residue. A D gene is named only where the DNA matches it firmly. Not all rows give a size; the values are once, few, many and, for expanded clones, a class.

v_call: TRBV5-5
clone_size: .
d_call: TRBD1
j_call: TRBJ1-1
cdr3_nt: TGTGCCAGCACCGCAGGGGGTTTAGAAGCTTTCTTT
cdr3_aa: CASTAGGLEAFF

v_call: TRBV6-5
clone_size: many
d_call: .
j_call: TRBJ1-2
cdr3_nt: TGTGCCAGCAGACCCGCGCCTTACTATGGCTACACCTTC
cdr3_aa: CASRPAPYYGYTF

v_call: TRBV4-2
clone_size: .
d_call: .
j_call: TRBJ2-2
cdr3_nt: TGTGCCAGCAGCCAAGAAGTCCTGGGGGGCACCGGGGAGCTGTTTTTT
cdr3_aa: CASSQEVLGGTGELFF

v_call: TRBV6-5
clone_size: .
d_call: TRBD1
j_call: TRBJ1-5
cdr3_nt: TGTGCCAGCAAAGGACAGGGGGTTATTCAGCCCCAGCATTTT
cdr3_aa: CASKGQGVIQPQHF

v_call: TRBV18
clone_size: many
d_call: TRBD1
j_call: TRBJ1-2
cdr3_nt: TGTGCCAGCTCACCGTTGGACAGGGGGCCTGGTGGCTACACCTTC
cdr3_aa: CASSPLDRGPGGYTF

v_call: TRBV6-5
clone_size: many
d_call: TRBD1
j_call: TRBJ1-1
cdr3_nt: TGTGCCAGCGCGACAGGGCGTTGGACTGAAGCTTTCTTT
cdr3_aa: CASATGRWTEAFF

v_call: TRBV10-3
clone_size: .
d_call: .
j_call: TRBJ2-3
cdr3_nt: TGTGCCATCAGCGAGTGGGGCACTAGCGATACGCAGTATTTT
cdr3_aa: CAISEWGTSDTQYF

v_call: TRBV20-1
clone_size: .
d_call: .
j_call: TRBJ1-6
cdr3_nt: TGCAGTGCTAGTCAACATTCGGGGTCACCCCTCCACTTT
cdr3_aa: CSASQHSGSPLHF

v_call: TRBV5-4
clone_size: few
d_call: .
j_call: TRBJ2-1
cdr3_nt: TGTGCCAGCAGCTTTGGCGGTCGGGAGCAGTTCTTC
cdr3_aa: CASSFGGREQFF

v_call: TRBV19
clone_size: .
d_call: TRBD1
j_call: TRBJ2-7
cdr3_nt: TGTGCCAGTAAGAGACAGGGGGGTACCTACGAGCAGTACTTC
cdr3_aa: CASKRQGGTYEQYF

v_call: TRBV5-8
clone_size: once
d_call: .
j_call: TRBJ1-1
cdr3_nt: TGTGCCAGCAGCTTGGGAAAGGGCCACCCGCAGGGCACTGAAGCTTTCTTT
cdr3_aa: CASSLGKGHPQGTEAFF

v_call: TRBV6-5
clone_size: .
d_call: TRBD2
j_call: TRBJ2-5
cdr3_nt: TGTGCCAGCAAAGTAAGCGGGGGCGAGACCCAGTACTTC
cdr3_aa: CASKVSGGETQYF